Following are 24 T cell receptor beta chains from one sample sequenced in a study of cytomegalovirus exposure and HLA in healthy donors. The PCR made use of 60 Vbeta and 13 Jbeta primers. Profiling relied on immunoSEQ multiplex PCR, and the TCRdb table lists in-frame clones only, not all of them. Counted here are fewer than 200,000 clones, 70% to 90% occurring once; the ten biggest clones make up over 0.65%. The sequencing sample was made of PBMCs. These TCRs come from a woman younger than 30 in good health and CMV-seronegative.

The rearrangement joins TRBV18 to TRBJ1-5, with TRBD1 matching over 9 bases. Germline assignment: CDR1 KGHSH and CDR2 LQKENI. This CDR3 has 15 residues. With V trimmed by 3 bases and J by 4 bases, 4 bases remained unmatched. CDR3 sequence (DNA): TGTGCCAGCTCACCTTTTGGGACAGGGAATCAGCCCCAGCATTTT. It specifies CASSPFGTGNQPQHF.

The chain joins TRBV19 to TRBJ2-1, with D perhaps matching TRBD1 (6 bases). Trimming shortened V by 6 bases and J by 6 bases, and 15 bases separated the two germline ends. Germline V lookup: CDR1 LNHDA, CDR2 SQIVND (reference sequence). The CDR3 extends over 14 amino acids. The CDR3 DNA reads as TGTGCCAGTAGATACCGGGACACTAGCAATGAGCAGTTCTTC. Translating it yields CASRYRDTSNEQFF.

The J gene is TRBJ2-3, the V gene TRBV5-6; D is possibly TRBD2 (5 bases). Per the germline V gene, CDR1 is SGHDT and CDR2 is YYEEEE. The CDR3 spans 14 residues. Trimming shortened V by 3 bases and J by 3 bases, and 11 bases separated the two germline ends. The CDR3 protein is CASSSGLQTDTQYF. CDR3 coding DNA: TGTGCCAGCAGCTCCGGACTTCAGACAGATACGCAGTATTTT.

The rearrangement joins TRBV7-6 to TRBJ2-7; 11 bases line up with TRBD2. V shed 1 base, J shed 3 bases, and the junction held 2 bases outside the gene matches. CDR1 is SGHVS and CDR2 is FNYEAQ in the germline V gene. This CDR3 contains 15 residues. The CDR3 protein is CASSLEGTSGYEQYF. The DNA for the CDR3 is TGTGCCAGCAGCTTAGAGGGGACTAGCGGCTACGAGCAGTACTTC.

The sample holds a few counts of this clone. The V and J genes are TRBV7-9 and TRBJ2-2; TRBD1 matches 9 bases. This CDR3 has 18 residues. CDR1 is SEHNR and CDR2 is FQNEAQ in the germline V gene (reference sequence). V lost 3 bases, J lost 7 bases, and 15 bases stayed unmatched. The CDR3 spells CASSFSGTGKLFGGELFF. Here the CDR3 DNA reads TGTGCCAGCAGCTTTTCAGGGACAGGGAAGTTATTTGGCGGGGAGCTGTTTTTT.

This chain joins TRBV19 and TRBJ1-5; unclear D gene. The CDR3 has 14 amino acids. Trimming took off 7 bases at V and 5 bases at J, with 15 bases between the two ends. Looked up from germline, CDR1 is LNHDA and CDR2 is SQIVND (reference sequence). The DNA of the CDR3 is TGTGCCAGTACGGAGGGCACCGGATATCAGCCCCAGCATTTT. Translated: CASTEGTGYQPQHF.

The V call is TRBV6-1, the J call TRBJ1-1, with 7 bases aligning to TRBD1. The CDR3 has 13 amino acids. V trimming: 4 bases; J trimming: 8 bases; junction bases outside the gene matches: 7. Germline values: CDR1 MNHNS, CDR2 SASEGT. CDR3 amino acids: CASSVQGHLEAFF. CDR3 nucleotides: TGTGCCAGCAGTGTACAGGGGCACCTGGAAGCTTTCTTT.

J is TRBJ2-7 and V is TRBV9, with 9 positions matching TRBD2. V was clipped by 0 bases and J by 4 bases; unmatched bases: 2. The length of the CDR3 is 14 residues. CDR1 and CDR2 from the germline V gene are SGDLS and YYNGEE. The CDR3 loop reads CASSVGLAEYEQYF. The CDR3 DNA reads TGTGCCAGCAGCGTAGGACTAGCGGAGTACGAGCAGTACTTC. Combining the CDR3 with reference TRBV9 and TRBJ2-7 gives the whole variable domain DSGVTQTPKHLITATGQRVTLRCSPRSGDLSVYWYQQSLDQGLQFLIQYYNGEERAKGNILERFSAQQFPDLHSELNLSSLELGDSALYFCASSVGLAEYEQYFGPGTRLTVT.

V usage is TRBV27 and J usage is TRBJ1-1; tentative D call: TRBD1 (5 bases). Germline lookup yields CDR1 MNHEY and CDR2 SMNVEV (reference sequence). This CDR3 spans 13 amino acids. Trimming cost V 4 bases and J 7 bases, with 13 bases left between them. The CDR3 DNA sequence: TGTGCCAGCAGTTACACGGGGGGGAGTGAAGCTTTCTTT. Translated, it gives CASSYTGGSEAFF.

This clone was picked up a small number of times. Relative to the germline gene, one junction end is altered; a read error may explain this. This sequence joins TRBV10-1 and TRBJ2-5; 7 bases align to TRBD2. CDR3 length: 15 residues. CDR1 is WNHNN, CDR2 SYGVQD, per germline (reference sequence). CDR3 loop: CASSGPGLAEEAQYF. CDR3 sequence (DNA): TGCGCCAGCAGTGGCCCCGGCCTAGCGGAAGAGGCCCAGTACTTC.

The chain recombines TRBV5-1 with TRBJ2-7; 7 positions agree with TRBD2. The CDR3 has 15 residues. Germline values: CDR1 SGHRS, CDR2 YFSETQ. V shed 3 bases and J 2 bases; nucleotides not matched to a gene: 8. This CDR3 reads CASSWGDYQTYEQYF. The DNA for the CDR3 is TGCGCCAGCAGCTGGGGGGACTACCAAACCTACGAGCAGTACTTC.

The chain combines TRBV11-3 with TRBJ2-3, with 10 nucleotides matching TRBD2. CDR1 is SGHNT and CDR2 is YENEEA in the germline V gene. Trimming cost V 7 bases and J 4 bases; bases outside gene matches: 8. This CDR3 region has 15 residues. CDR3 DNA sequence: TGTGCCAGCAACCTACTAGCGGGACAGCCAGATACGCAGTATTTT. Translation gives CASNLLAGQPDTQYF. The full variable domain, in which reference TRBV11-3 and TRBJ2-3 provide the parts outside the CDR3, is EAGVVQSPRYKIIEKKQPVAFWCNPISGHNTLYWYLQNLGQGPELLIRYENEEAVDDSQLPKDRFSAERLKGVDSTLKIQPAELGDSAVYLCASNLLAGQPDTQYFGPGTRLTVL.

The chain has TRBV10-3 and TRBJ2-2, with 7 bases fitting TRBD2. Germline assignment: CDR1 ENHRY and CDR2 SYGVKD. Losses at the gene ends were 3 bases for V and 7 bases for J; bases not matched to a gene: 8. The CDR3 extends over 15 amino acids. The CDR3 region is CAISDGGTTLGELFF. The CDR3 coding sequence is TGTGCCATCAGTGACGGCGGGACTACTCTCGGGGAGCTGTTTTTT.

The CDR3 DNA is TGTGCCAGCAGTTTGAGGGGGACTAGCACATACAATGAGCAGTTCTTC. Amino acid sequence: CASSLRGTSTYNEQFF. The rearrangement joins TRBV27 to TRBJ2-1; 9 bases align to TRBD2. V lost 3 bases to trimming and J lost 4 bases; unmatched junction nucleotides: 7. This CDR3 comprises 16 residues. The germline gives CDR1 MNHEY, CDR2 SMNVEV (reference sequence).

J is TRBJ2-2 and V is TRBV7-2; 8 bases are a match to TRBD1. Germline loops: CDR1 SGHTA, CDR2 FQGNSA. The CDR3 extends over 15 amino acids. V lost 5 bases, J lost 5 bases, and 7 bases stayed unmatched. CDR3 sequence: CASSPSTGDTGELFF. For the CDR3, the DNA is TGTGCCAGCAGCCCCTCGACAGGGGATACCGGGGAGCTGTTTTTT.

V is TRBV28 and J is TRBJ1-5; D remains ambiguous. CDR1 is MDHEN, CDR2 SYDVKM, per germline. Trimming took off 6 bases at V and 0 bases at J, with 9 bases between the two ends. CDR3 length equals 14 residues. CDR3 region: CASRQVHSNQPQHF. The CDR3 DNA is TGTGCCAGCAGGCAGGTGCATAGCAATCAGCCCCAGCATTTT.

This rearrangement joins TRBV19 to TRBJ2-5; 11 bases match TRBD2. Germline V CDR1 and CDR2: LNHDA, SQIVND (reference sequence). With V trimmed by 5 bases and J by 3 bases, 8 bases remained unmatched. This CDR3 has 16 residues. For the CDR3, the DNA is TGTGCCAGTAGTTACGGCGGGACTAGCGGAAAAGAGACCCAGTACTTC. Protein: CASSYGGTSGKETQYF.

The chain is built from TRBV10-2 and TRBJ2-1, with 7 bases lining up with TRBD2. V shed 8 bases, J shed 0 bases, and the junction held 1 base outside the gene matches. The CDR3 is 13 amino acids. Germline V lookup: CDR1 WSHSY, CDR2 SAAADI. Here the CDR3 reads CASGRASYNEQFF. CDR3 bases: TGCGCCAGCGGGAGGGCCTCCTACAATGAGCAGTTCTTC.

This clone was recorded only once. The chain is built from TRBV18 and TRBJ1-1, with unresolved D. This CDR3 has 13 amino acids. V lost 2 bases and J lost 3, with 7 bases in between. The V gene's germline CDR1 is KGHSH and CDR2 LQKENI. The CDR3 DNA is TGTGCCAGCTCACCAATTTCGTACACTGAAGCTTTCTTT. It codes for CASSPISYTEAFF.

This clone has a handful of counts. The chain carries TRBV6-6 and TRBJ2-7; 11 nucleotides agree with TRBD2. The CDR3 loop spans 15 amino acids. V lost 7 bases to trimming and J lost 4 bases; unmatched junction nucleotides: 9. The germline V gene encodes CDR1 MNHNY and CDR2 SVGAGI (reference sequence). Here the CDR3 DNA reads TGTGCCAGCAAGGTAGCGGGAGGGCTACGATACGAGCAGTACTTC. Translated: CASKVAGGLRYEQYF.

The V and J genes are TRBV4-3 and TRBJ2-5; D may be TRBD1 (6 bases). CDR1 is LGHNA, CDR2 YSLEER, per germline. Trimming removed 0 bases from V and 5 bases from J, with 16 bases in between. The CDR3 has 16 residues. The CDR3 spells CASSQDGRGGVETQYF. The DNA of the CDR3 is TGCGCCAGCAGCCAAGATGGCAGGGGCGGTGTGGAGACCCAGTACTTC.

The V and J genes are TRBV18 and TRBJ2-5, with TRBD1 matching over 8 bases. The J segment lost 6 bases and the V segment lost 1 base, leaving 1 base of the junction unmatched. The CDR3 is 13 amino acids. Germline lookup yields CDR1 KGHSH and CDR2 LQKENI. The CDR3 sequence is CASSPRDRQTQYF. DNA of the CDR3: TGTGCCAGCTCACCACGGGACAGGCAGACCCAGTACTTC.

For the CDR3, the DNA is TGTGCCAGCAGTGGGACAGGGGGTACCGCGAATGGCTACACCTTC. It yields the protein CASSGTGGTANGYTF. This rearrangement joins TRBV6-4 to TRBJ1-2, with TRBD1 matching 10 bases. The germline V gene encodes CDR1 MRHNA and CDR2 SNTAGT. The CDR3 runs 15 residues. J gave up 6 bases and V 4 bases, and 8 bases lay outside the gene matches.

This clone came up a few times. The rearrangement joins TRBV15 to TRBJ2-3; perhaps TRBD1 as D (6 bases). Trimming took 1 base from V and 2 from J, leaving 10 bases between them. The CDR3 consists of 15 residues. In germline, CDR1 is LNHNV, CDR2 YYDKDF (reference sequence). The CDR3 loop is CATSRVTGTTDTQYF. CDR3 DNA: TGTGCCACCAGCAGAGTAACAGGGACCACAGATACGCAGTATTTT. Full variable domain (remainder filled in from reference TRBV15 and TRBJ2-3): DAMVIQNPRYQVTQFGKPVTLSCSQTLNHNVMYWYQQKSSQAPKLLFHYYDKDFNNEADTPDNFQSRRPNTSFCFLDIRSPGLGDTAMYLCATSRVTGTTDTQYFGPGTRLTVL.